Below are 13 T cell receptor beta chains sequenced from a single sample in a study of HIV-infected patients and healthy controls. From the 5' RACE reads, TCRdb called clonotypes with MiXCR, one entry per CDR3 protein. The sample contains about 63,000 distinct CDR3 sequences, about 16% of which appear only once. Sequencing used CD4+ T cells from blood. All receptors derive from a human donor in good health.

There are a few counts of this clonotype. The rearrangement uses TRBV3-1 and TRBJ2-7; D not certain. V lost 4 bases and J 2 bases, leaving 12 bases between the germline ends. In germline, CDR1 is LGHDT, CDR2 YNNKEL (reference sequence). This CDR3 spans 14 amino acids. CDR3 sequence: CASSPQTPPYEQYF. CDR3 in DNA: TGTGCCAGCAGCCCCCAAACACCGCCCTACGAGCAGTACTTC.

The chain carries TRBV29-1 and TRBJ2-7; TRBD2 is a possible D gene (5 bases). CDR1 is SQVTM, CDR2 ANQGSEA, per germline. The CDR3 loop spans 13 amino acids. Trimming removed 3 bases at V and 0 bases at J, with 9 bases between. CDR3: CSVDPGSSYEQYF. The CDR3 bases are TGCAGCGTTGATCCGGGAAGCTCCTACGAGCAGTACTTC.

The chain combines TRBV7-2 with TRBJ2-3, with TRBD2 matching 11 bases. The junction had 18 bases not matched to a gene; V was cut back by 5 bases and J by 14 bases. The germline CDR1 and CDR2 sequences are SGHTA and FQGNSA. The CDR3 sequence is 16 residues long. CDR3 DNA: TGTGCCAGCAGCCCTCCTAGCGGGGGGCGCCCCAGTCCGCGGTATTTT. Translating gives CASSPPSGGRPSPRYF.

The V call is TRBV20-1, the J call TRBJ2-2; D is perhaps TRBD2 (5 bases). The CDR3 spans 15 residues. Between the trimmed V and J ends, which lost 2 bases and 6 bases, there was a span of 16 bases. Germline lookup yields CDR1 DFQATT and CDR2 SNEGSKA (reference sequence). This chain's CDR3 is CSARPDSSPSGELFF. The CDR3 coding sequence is TGCAGTGCTAGACCGGACTCGAGTCCCTCCGGGGAGCTGTTTTTT.

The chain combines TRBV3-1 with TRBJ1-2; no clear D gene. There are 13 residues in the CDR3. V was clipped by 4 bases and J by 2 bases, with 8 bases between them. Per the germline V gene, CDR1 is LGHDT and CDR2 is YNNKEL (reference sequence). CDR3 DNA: TGTGCCAGCAGCCCAACAGAAAACTATGGCTACACCTTC. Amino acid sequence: CASSPTENYGYTF.

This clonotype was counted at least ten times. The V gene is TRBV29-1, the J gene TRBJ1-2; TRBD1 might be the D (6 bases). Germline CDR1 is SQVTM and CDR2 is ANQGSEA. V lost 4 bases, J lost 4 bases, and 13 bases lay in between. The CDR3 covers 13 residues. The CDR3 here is CSVVGGGGYGYTF. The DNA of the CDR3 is TGCAGCGTTGTTGGAGGGGGTGGCTATGGCTACACCTTC. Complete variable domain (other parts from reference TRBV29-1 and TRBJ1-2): SAVISQKPSRDICQRGTSLTIQCQVDSQVTMMFWYRQQPGQSLTLIATANQGSEATYESGFVIDKFPISRPNLTFSTLTVSNMSPEDSSIYLCSVVGGGGYGYTFGSGTRLTVV.

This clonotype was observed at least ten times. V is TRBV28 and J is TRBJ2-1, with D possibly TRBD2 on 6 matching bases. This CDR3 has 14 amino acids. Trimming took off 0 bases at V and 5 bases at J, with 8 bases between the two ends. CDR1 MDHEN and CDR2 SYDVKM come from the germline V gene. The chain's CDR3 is CASSLWAGNNEQFF. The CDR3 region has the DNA TGTGCCAGCAGTTTATGGGCGGGGAACAATGAGCAGTTCTTC. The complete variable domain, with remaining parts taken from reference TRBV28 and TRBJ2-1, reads DVKVTQSSRYLVKRTGEKVFLECVQDMDHENMFWYRQDPGLGLRLIYFSYDVKMKEKGDIPEGYSVSREKKERFSLILESASTNQTSMYLCASSLWAGNNEQFFGPGTRLTVL.

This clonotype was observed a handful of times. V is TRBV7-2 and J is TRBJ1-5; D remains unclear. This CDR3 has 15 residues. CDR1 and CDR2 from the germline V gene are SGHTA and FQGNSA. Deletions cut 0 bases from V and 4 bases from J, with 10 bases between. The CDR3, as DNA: TGTGCCAGCAGCTTAGCCAGCGGGCTAAATCAGCCCCAGCATTTT. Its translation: CASSLASGLNQPQHF. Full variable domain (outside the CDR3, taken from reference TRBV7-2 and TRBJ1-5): GAGVSQSPSNKVTEKGKDVELRCDPISGHTALYWYRQSLGQGLEFLIYFQGNSAPDKSGLPSDRFSAERTGGSVSTLTIQRTQQEDSAVYLCASSLASGLNQPQHFGDGTRLSIL.

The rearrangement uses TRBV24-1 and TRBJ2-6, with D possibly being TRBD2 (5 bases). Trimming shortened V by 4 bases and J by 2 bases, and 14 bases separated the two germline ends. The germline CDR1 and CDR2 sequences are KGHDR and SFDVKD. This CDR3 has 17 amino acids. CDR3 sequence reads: CATSDPRLGAGANVLTF. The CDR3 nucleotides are TGTGCCACCAGTGACCCGCGCCTGGGAGCTGGGGCCAACGTCCTGACTTTC.

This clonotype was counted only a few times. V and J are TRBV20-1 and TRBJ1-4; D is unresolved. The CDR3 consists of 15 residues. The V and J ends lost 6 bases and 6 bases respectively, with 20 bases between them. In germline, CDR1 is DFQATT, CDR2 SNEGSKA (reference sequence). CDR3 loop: CSAASRDLVDEKLFF. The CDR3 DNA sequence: TGCAGTGCCGCCTCCCGGGATTTAGTGGATGAAAAACTGTTTTTT.

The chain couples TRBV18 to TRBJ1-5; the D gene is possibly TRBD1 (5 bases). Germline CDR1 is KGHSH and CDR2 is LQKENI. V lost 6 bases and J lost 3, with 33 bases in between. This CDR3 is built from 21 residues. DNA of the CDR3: TGTGCCAGCTCCCAAACGGGAGATGCTCGACGGATGGGGGGTTCCAATCAGCCCCAGCATTTT. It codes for CASSQTGDARRMGGSNQPQHF.

The CDR3 nucleotides read TGTGCCAGCAGCTCCTTAGCCGGCAATCAGCCCCAGCATTTT. Its protein is CASSSLAGNQPQHF. The V gene is TRBV7-9, the J gene TRBJ1-5; D call uncertain. Germline V CDR1 and CDR2: SEHNR, FQNEAQ (reference sequence). This CDR3 has 14 amino acids. The V and J ends lost 4 bases and 2 bases respectively, with 9 bases between them. The full variable domain, in which reference TRBV7-9 and TRBJ1-5 provide the parts outside the CDR3, is DTGVSQNPRHKITKRGQNVTFRCDPISEHNRLYWYRQTLGQGPEFLTYFQNEAQLEKSRLLSDRFSAERPKGSFSTLEIQRTEQGDSAMYLCASSSLAGNQPQHFGDGTRLSIL.

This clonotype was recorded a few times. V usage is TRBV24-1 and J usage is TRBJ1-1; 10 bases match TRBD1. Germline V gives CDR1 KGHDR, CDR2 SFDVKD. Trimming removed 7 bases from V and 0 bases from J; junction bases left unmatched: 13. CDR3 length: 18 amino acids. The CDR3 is CATSAVPGQGGMNTEAFF. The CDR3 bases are TGTGCCACCAGCGCCGTCCCCGGACAGGGGGGGATGAACACTGAAGCTTTCTTT.